The 32 T cell receptor beta chains below come from one sample, sequenced in a study of neurological immune-mediated disorders. TCRdb reanalysed the 5' RACE reads using MiXCR and keeps one entry per CDR3 protein. This sample has roughly 74,000 distinct CDR3 sequences; approximately 5.2% occur once, and the top ten carry 7.4%. The sample comprised PBMCs. The receptors come from a man younger than 30 with multiple sclerosis.

This clonotype is classed as medium-sized (0.01 to 0.1%). V and J are TRBV20-1 and TRBJ2-3, with TRBD2 as a possible D gene (7 bases). Germline loops: CDR1 DFQATT, CDR2 SNEGSKA (reference sequence). V lost 2 bases and J 0 bases, leaving 9 bases between the germline ends. This CDR3 has 14 residues. The CDR3 here is CSARRGASTDTQYF. DNA of the CDR3: TGCAGTGCTAGACGGGGGGCTAGCACAGATACGCAGTATTTT.

In its sample, this clonotype was seen many times. This rearrangement joins TRBV12-3 or TRBV12-4 to TRBJ2-1; maybe TRBD2 (6 bases). V shed 4 bases and J shed 0 bases, with 31 bases lying between them. CDR3 length equals 22 residues. Written as DNA, the CDR3 is TGTGCCAGCAGTTCACGGGACCTAGTGAGACTAGGTGTTTCTAGCTCCTACAATGAGCAGTTCTTC. Residues: CASSSRDLVRLGVSSSYNEQFF.

This clonotype was observed many times. The chain links TRBV3-1 to TRBJ2-5; TRBD2 matches at 12 bases. Trimming at V came to 4 bases and at J to 4 bases, leaving 4 bases not matched to a gene. Germline CDR1 is LGHDT and CDR2 is YNNKEL (reference sequence). This CDR3 spans 15 amino acids. This CDR3 is CASSLTSGRRETQYF. In nucleotides, the CDR3 is TGTGCCAGCAGCCTCACTAGCGGGAGGAGAGAGACCCAGTACTTC.

In this sample, this clonotype turned up many times. V and J are TRBV9 and TRBJ2-2, with TRBD2 identical over 9 bases. The J segment lost 7 bases and the V segment lost 7 bases, leaving 5 bases of the junction unmatched. This CDR3 spans 13 amino acids. The germline V gene has CDR1 SGDLS and CDR2 YYNGEE. In nucleotides, the CDR3 is TGTGCCAGCGCGGGAGGGCCTATCGGGGAGCTGTTTTTT. This sequence encodes CASAGGPIGELFF.

Many counts were recorded for this clonotype. V and J are TRBV20-1 and TRBJ2-3; 7 bases are shared with TRBD1. There are 16 residues in the CDR3. CDR1 is DFQATT, CDR2 SNEGSKA, per germline (reference sequence). V trimming: 5 bases; J trimming: 6 bases; junction bases outside the gene matches: 17. The CDR3 reads CSASLSGTVAWDTQYF. Written as DNA, the CDR3 is TGCAGTGCTTCTTTATCCGGGACAGTGGCCTGGGATACGCAGTATTTT.

This clonotype was seen many times. This chain connects TRBV20-1 to TRBJ2-2, with D maybe TRBD2 (6 bases). V lost 3 bases to trimming and J lost 5 bases, with 10 bases between them. Germline V gene lookup returns CDR1 DFQATT and CDR2 SNEGSKA (reference sequence). The CDR3 covers 13 residues. CDR3 bases: TGCAGTGCTAGCGGGAGTAGGACCGGGGAGCTGTTTTTT. Translated, it gives CSASGSRTGELFF.

This clonotype was recorded at least ten times. This chain joins TRBV5-1 and TRBJ1-4; 7 positions match TRBD1. Germline V gene lookup returns CDR1 SGHRS and CDR2 YFSETQ. The CDR3 has 16 residues. V dropped 5 bases and J dropped 0; count of bases not matched to a gene: 7. CDR3 protein: CASRSGTEATNEKLFF. DNA of the CDR3: TGCGCCAGCAGGTCCGGGACAGAAGCAACTAATGAAAAACTGTTTTTT.

On this clonotype: This clone may be a read error of a much larger clone one base away. This chain links TRBV25-1 with TRBJ2-7; D is unclear. CDR1 MGHDK and CDR2 SYGVNS come from the germline V gene. This CDR3 contains 11 residues. The V end was cut by 5 bases, the J end by 7 bases, with 9 bases between. The CDR3 is CASSKSKEQYF. The CDR3 DNA follows: TGTGCCAGCAGTAAGTCGAAAGAGCAGTACTTC.

This clonotype was counted between two and nine times. A single base separates this from a much larger clone, so it may be a read error. J is TRBJ1-2 and V is TRBV5-1; maybe TRBD1 (5 bases). Trimming removed 4 bases from V and 4 bases from J, with 14 bases in between. Germline CDR1 SGHRS, CDR2 YFSETQ. This CDR3 spans 14 amino acids. The CDR3 region is CASSPGKGTYGYTF. The DNA of the CDR3 is TGCGCCAGCAGCCCCGGAAAGGGGACCTATGGCTACACCTTC.

The table lists this clonotype with many counts. J is TRBJ2-1 and V is TRBV6-5; D might be TRBD2 (6 bases). CDR3 length equals 12 residues. Germline-derived CDR1 and CDR2 are MNHEY and SVGAGI. Trimming removed 6 bases at V and 6 bases at J, with 9 bases between. CDR3 nucleotides: TGTGCCAGCAGGGCGGGGCCCAATGAGCAGTTCTTC. It encodes CASRAGPNEQFF.

This clonotype was seen ten or more times. This rearrangement joins TRBV20-1 to TRBJ1-2; perhaps TRBD1 as D (5 bases). Per the germline V gene, CDR1 is DFQATT and CDR2 is SNEGSKA (reference sequence). The CDR3 extends over 13 amino acids. Trimming stripped 6 bases from V and 4 bases from J, with 15 bases between. The CDR3 DNA sequence: TGCAGTGCGGGGGGGACGGTAGTCTATGGCTACACCTTC. Translation: CSAGGTVVYGYTF.

With regard to this clonotype: A much bigger clone sits one base away, suggesting this may be a read error. This sequence joins TRBV5-1 and TRBJ2-5; D possibly corresponds to TRBD1 (5 bases). The CDR3 is 13 residues long. Germline CDR1 and CDR2: SGHRS and YFSETQ. Trimming removed 5 bases from V and 4 bases from J, with 12 bases in between. In nucleotides, the CDR3 is TGCGCCAGCAGTTCCGAAAGGGGAGAGACCCAGTACTTC. This encodes CASSSERGETQYF. Drawing the rest from reference TRBV5-1 and TRBJ2-5, the complete variable domain is KAGVTQTPRYLIKTRGQQVTLSCSPISGHRSVSWYQQTPGQGLQFLFEYFSETQRNKGNFPGRFSGRQFSNSRSEMNVSTLELGDSALYLCASSSERGETQYFGPGTRLLVL.

This clonotype was recorded many times. This chain uses TRBV20-1 with TRBJ2-5; 8 bases line up with TRBD1. Germline V CDR1 and CDR2: DFQATT, SNEGSKA (reference sequence). Unmatched junction bases numbered 5, after V lost 3 bases and J lost 2 bases. This CDR3 region has 14 residues. The CDR3 is CSARAGGEQETQYF. CDR3 nucleotide sequence: TGCAGTGCTAGGGCAGGGGGCGAGCAAGAGACCCAGTACTTC.

This clonotype was observed at least ten times. The chain carries TRBV27 and TRBJ1-4; D uncertain. CDR3 length: 14 residues. V was pared by 6 bases and J by 4 bases, with 12 bases between. In germline, CDR1 is MNHEY, CDR2 SMNVEV (reference sequence). CDR3 in amino acids: CASRPQPLNEKLFF. The DNA for the CDR3 is TGTGCCAGCAGGCCACAGCCCCTTAATGAAAAACTGTTTTTT.

In this sample, this clonotype turned up many times. J is TRBJ2-2 and V is TRBV30, with D possibly TRBD2 on 6 matching bases. The V and J ends lost 6 bases and 7 bases respectively, with 9 bases between them. The germline V gene encodes CDR1 GTSNPN and CDR2 SVGIG (reference sequence). The CDR3 totals 11 residues. CDR3 residues: CACMTSGELFF. The CDR3 DNA reads as TGTGCCTGCATGACTAGCGGGGAGCTGTTTTTT.

This clonotype was counted many times. The rearrangement joins TRBV5-1 to TRBJ2-7; perhaps TRBD2 as D (6 bases). CDR1 is SGHRS, CDR2 YFSETQ, per germline. Trimming removed 4 bases at V and 3 bases at J, with 11 bases between. The CDR3 spans 13 residues. CDR3 protein: CASSPGLLYEQYF. CDR3 bases: TGCGCCAGCAGCCCGGGACTCCTCTACGAGCAGTACTTC.

This clonotype occurred many times. This chain joins TRBV6-6 and TRBJ1-2; no firm D call. Deletions cut 2 bases from V and 4 bases from J, with 14 bases between. This CDR3 is built from 15 residues. In germline, CDR1 is MNHNY, CDR2 SVGAGI (reference sequence). Here the CDR3 reads CASSYATRVIYGYTF. As DNA, the CDR3 is TGTGCCAGCAGTTACGCGACTCGGGTAATCTATGGCTACACCTTC.

This clonotype was observed many times. The gene calls are TRBV20-1 and TRBJ1-5; TRBD1 might be the D (5 bases). The CDR3 has 15 residues. Trimming left V 2 bases short and J 0 bases short, with 11 bases between. Germline assignment: CDR1 DFQATT and CDR2 SNEGSKA (reference sequence). For the CDR3, the DNA is TGCAGTGCTAGACGTGGGGGGTATAGCAATCAGCCCCAGCATTTT. It codes for CSARRGGYSNQPQHF.

Comments on this clonotype: A much larger clone sits a single nucleotide away, making a read error possible. V gene TRBV20-1 combines with J gene TRBJ2-3; D perhaps matches TRBD1 (6 bases). V gave up 6 bases and J gave up 0 bases, with 13 bases separating them. This CDR3 is built from 14 residues. From germline, CDR1 is DFQATT and CDR2 SNEGSKA (reference sequence). The CDR3 DNA is TGCAGTGCGAGAAGGACAGCAAGCACAGATACGCAGTATTTT. Amino acids: CSARRTASTDTQYF.

This clonotype occurred a few times. The chain combines TRBV12-3 or TRBV12-4 with TRBJ1-5; 8 bases align to TRBD1. The CDR3 totals 14 residues. Germline trimming cut 4 bases from V and 5 bases from J; bases unmatched to any gene: 4. The CDR3 nucleotides are TGTGCCAGCAGTTGGACAGGGATGGATCAGCCCCAGCATTTT. Translated: CASSWTGMDQPQHF.

This clonotype was seen ten or more times. The chain recombines TRBV7-2 with TRBJ2-3, with D uncertain. CDR3 length: 14 amino acids. The germline V and J ends were trimmed by 0 bases and 6 bases, with 10 bases remaining between them. The germline V gene has CDR1 SGHTA and CDR2 FQGNSA. The CDR3 sequence is CASSLAGPFDTQYF. The CDR3 nucleotides read TGTGCCAGCAGCTTAGCCGGCCCCTTCGATACGCAGTATTTT. Filled out from reference TRBV7-2 and TRBJ2-3, the complete variable domain reads GAGVSQSPSNKVTEKGKDVELRCDPISGHTALYWYRQSLGQGLEFLIYFQGNSAPDKSGLPSDRFSAERTGGSVSTLTIQRTQQEDSAVYLCASSLAGPFDTQYFGPGTRLTVL.

This clonotype came up many times. The V gene is TRBV19, the J gene TRBJ2-7; D is uncertain. CDR1 is LNHDA and CDR2 is SQIVND in the germline V gene (reference sequence). The V gene lost 3 bases and the J gene lost 2 bases, with 11 bases spanning the gap. This CDR3 region has 14 residues. The CDR3: CASSIWADPYEQYF. CDR3 nucleotide sequence: TGTGCCAGTAGTATTTGGGCGGACCCCTACGAGCAGTACTTC.

This clonotype was picked up a small number of times. A read error may produce the germline difference seen at one junction end. V usage is TRBV19 and J usage is TRBJ1-5; D call uncertain. Germline V gives CDR1 LNHDA, CDR2 SQIVND (reference sequence). The CDR3 loop spans 13 amino acids. As DNA, the CDR3 is TGTGCCAGTAGTACCCTCTCGGATCAGCCCCAGAATTTT. This encodes CASSTLSDQPQNF.

This clonotype was seen repeatedly, ten times or more. The gene calls are TRBV11-2 and TRBJ2-1, with 10 bases aligning to TRBD2. Looked up from germline, CDR1 is SGHAT and CDR2 is FQNNGV. The CDR3 loop spans 16 amino acids. J was trimmed by 2 bases and V by 4 bases; bases with no gene match: 5. This chain's CDR3 is CASSSVSGGAYNEQFF. The CDR3 DNA reads as TGTGCCAGCAGCTCCGTGAGCGGGGGGGCCTACAATGAGCAGTTCTTC. Full variable domain (rest looked up from reference TRBV11-2 and TRBJ2-1): EAGVAQSPRYKIIEKRQSVAFWCNPISGHATLYWYQQILGQGPKLLIQFQNNGVVDDSQLPKDRFSAERLKGVDSTLKIQPAKLEDSAVYLCASSSVSGGAYNEQFFGPGTRLTVL.

This clonotype turned up a few times. The chain joins TRBV5-1 to TRBJ2-1; D is tentatively TRBD1 or TRBD2 (5 bases each). The CDR3 runs to 16 residues. V lost 4 bases and J lost 0, with 14 bases in between. Germline V gene lookup returns CDR1 SGHRS and CDR2 YFSETQ. The CDR3 nucleotides read TGCGCCAGCAGCACGGGACGGGGAAGCTCCTACAATGAGCAGTTCTTC. This codes for CASSTGRGSSYNEQFF.

V is TRBV13 and J is TRBJ2-7; D could derive from TRBD1 or TRBD2 (6 bases each). Germline V gene lookup returns CDR1 PRHDT and CDR2 FYEKMQ (reference sequence). The CDR3 length is 14 residues. Trimming pared 5 bases from V and 2 bases from J, leaving 13 bases between. The CDR3 DNA sequence: TGTGCCAGCAGCGTGACAGGAGGGCCCTACGAGCAGTACTTC. Protein product: CASSVTGGPYEQYF.

This clonotype was recorded many times. CDR3 nucleotides: TGTGCCAGCAGCCCCCGAAGCGGGAGCCACGAGCAGTACTTC. Translating it yields CASSPRSGSHEQYF. This chain connects TRBV7-2 to TRBJ2-7, with 8 bases matching TRBD2. The CDR3 contains 14 residues. With 5 bases clipped from V and 5 bases from J, the junction kept 8 bases outside the gene matches. CDR1 is SGHTA, CDR2 FQGNSA, per germline. Full variable domain (rest looked up from reference TRBV7-2 and TRBJ2-7): GAGVSQSPSNKVTEKGKDVELRCDPISGHTALYWYRQSLGQGLEFLIYFQGNSAPDKSGLPSDRFSAERTGGSVSTLTIQRTQQEDSAVYLCASSPRSGSHEQYFGPGTRLTVT.

This clonotype was recorded at least ten times. The chain carries TRBV7-6 and TRBJ1-2, with TRBD1 identical over 9 bases. The CDR3 consists of 15 residues. The V gene end was trimmed by 0 bases and the J gene end by 6 bases; junction bases not matched to a gene: 5. Germline assignment: CDR1 SGHVS and CDR2 FNYEAQ. The CDR3 sequence is CASSLAGDRVNGYTF. CDR3 DNA: TGTGCCAGCAGCTTAGCGGGGGACAGGGTAAATGGCTACACCTTC. Complete variable domain (other parts from reference TRBV7-6 and TRBJ1-2): GAGVSQSPRYKVTKRGQDVALRCDPISGHVSLYWYRQALGQGPEFLTYFNYEAQQDKSGLPNDRFSAERPEGSISTLTIQRTEQRDSAMYRCASSLAGDRVNGYTFGSGTRLTVV.

This clonotype showed up many times. The chain uses TRBV9 and TRBJ1-1; D possibly corresponds to TRBD1 (5 bases). Germline assignment: CDR1 SGDLS and CDR2 YYNGEE. Trimming took 4 bases from V and 8 from J, leaving 12 bases between them. The CDR3 loop spans 12 amino acids. In DNA form, the CDR3 reads TGTGCCAGCAGCTCGCGGGACTACGAAGCTTTCTTT. Translation: CASSSRDYEAFF. The full variable domain, rest sourced from reference TRBV9 and TRBJ1-1, is DSGVTQTPKHLITATGQRVTLRCSPRSGDLSVYWYQQSLDQGLQFLIQYYNGEERAKGNILERFSAQQFPDLHSELNLSSLELGDSALYFCASSSRDYEAFFGQGTRLTVV.

This clonotype was picked up many times. V usage is TRBV28 and J usage is TRBJ2-7; D gene ambiguous. CDR1 is MDHEN, CDR2 SYDVKM, per germline. CDR3 size: 13 residues. Trimming removed 8 bases at V and 7 bases at J, with 18 bases between. The CDR3 region has the DNA TGTGCCAGCGTTACCCGGGCCCTCTCGGAGCAGTACTTC. It encodes CASVTRALSEQYF.

The table lists this clonotype with many counts. Here the CDR3 reads CSVVSGQGVIQYF. CDR3 sequence (DNA): TGCAGCGTTGTGTCGGGACAGGGGGTTATTCAGTACTTC. The chain has TRBV29-1 and TRBJ2-4; 11 bases align to TRBD1. The CDR3 is 13 amino acids. The V and J ends lost 4 bases and 10 bases, in that order; junction bases with no gene match: 6. Per the germline V gene, CDR1 is SQVTM and CDR2 is ANQGSEA.

Comment on this clonotype: A read error may explain this, as a much larger clone is one base away. The chain recombines TRBV5-1 with TRBJ1-4; D remains unclear. The CDR3 covers 13 residues. The V end lost 5 bases, the J end lost 10 bases, and 15 bases lay between the germline ends. Germline assignment: CDR1 SGHRS and CDR2 YFSETQ. The DNA for the CDR3 is TGCGCCAGCAGTAGTGGAAAGGGAGGAAAACTGTTTTTT. Translation gives CASSSGKGGKLFF.